The 19 T cell receptor beta chains given below trace back to one sample, sequenced in a study of OX40 agonist ivuxolimab in advanced cancers. Produced via immunoSEQ multiplex PCR; TCRdb's table is partial and in-frame only. The repertoire has 20,000 or so clones, about 92% of them found once; the top ten carry around 48%. The input for sequencing was CD4+ or CD8+ T cells sorted from blood, taken in a trial of the OX40 agonist ivuxolimab. The receptors derive from an adult with an advanced solid tumor such as melanoma, head and neck, liver or kidney cancer.

The J gene is TRBJ1-1, the V gene TRBV19; D call uncertain. The CDR3 sequence is 12 residues long. V lost 3 bases to trimming and J lost 8 bases, with 10 bases between them. Germline lookup yields CDR1 LNHDA and CDR2 SQIVND (reference sequence). In DNA, the CDR3 is TGTGCCAGTAGTATCCCAGGCCAGGAAGCTTTCTTT. Translating it yields CASSIPGQEAFF.

Concerning this clone: The junction does not match germline at one end; this may be a read error. J is TRBJ2-2 and V is TRBV7-7; D is unresolved. Germline CDR1 and CDR2: SSHAT and FNYEAQ (reference sequence). CDR3 size: 13 residues. The CDR3 reads CASSSTAFGELFF. CDR3 bases: TGTGCTAGCAGCTCCACGGCTTTCGGGGAGCTGTTTTTT.

The CDR3 spells CASSLVSGAYNEQFF. DNA for the CDR3: TGTGCCAGCAGTTTAGTATCTGGGGCCTACAATGAGCAGTTCTTC. The chain uses TRBV6-5 and TRBJ2-1; D is ambiguous. V was trimmed by 4 bases and J by 2 bases, leaving 12 bases between them. Per the germline V gene, CDR1 is MNHEY and CDR2 is SVGAGI. CDR3 length equals 15 residues.

V is TRBV29-1 and J is TRBJ2-7; D possibly matches TRBD1 or TRBD2 (5 bases each). The germline V gene has CDR1 SQVTM and CDR2 ANQGSEA. CDR3 length: 13 residues. V was trimmed by 4 bases and J by 0 bases, leaving 10 bases between them. The CDR3 nucleotides read TGCAGCGTTGTGGGACCGAGCTCCTACGAGCAGTACTTC. Translated, it gives CSVVGPSSYEQYF.

J is TRBJ1-5 and V is TRBV5-6; a weak D match, TRBD1 (6 bases). V was shortened by 0 bases and J by 7 bases, with 14 bases between the two germline ends. Germline V CDR1 and CDR2: SGHDT, YYEEEE. The CDR3 is 15 residues long. CDR3 region: CASSLAGGGHQPQHF. In DNA form, the CDR3 reads TGTGCCAGCAGCTTGGCTGGGGGGGGGCACCAGCCCCAGCATTTT. Supplemented by reference TRBV5-6 and TRBJ1-5, the full variable domain reads DAGVTQSPTHLIKTRGQQVTLRCSPKSGHDTVSWYQQALGQGPQFIFQYYEEEERQRGNFPDRFSGHQFPNYSSELNVNALLLGDSALYLCASSLAGGGHQPQHFGDGTRLSIL.

This clone was seen a single time. The V call is TRBV9, the J call TRBJ2-1, with no clear D. Germline CDR1 is SGDLS and CDR2 is YYNGEE. The CDR3 runs to 12 residues. With 0 bases removed from V and 9 bases from J, the gap between germline ends came to 7 bases. This CDR3 reads CASSVGGGEQFF. DNA for the CDR3: TGTGCCAGCAGCGTAGGGGGTGGTGAGCAGTTCTTC.

This clone was picked up one time. This chain joins TRBV4-1 and TRBJ2-7; D possibly matches TRBD1 or TRBD2 (5 bases each). The germline V gene has CDR1 MGHRA and CDR2 YSYEKL. Trimming pared 0 bases from V and 5 bases from J, leaving 14 bases between. CDR3 length: 15 amino acids. CDR3 nucleotides: TGCGCCAGCAGCCAAGATCAAATTGGGACGGACGAGCAGTACTTC. This sequence encodes CASSQDQIGTDEQYF.

This sequence joins TRBV4-3 and TRBJ2-7; D not resolved. Per the germline V gene, CDR1 is LGHNA and CDR2 is YSLEER. The CDR3 is made up of 14 amino acids. The V end lost 0 bases, the J end lost 2 bases, and 8 bases lay between the germline ends. CDR3 sequence (DNA): TGCGCCAGCAGCCAAGAACTGCCTACCTACGAGCAGTACTTC. It codes for CASSQELPTYEQYF.

This clone appeared once. The rearrangement joins TRBV6-5 to TRBJ2-1; no definite D call. The CDR3 loop spans 11 amino acids. V dropped 1 base and J dropped 10 bases, with 5 bases sitting between them. Germline V gene lookup returns CDR1 MNHEY and CDR2 SVGAGI. The CDR3 nucleotides are TGTGCCAGCAGTTACTTCAGGGAGCAGTTCTTC. Residues: CASSYFREQFF.

The gene calls are TRBV7-9 and TRBJ2-5; TRBD1 matches at 7 bases. Germline V gene sequence: CDR1 SEHNR, CDR2 FQNEAQ (reference sequence). V gave up 5 bases and J gave up 4 bases; unmatched junction bases: 7. CDR3 length equals 14 residues. CDR3 loop: CASSPDRWLETQYF. For the CDR3, the DNA is TGTGCCAGCAGCCCGGACAGGTGGTTAGAGACCCAGTACTTC.

V is TRBV19 and J is TRBJ2-1, with unresolved D. Trimming stripped 5 bases from V and 5 bases from J, with 10 bases between. Germline CDR1 reads LNHDA; CDR2 reads SQIVND (reference sequence). The CDR3 totals 13 residues. CDR3 amino acids: CASSWAIHNEQFF. In nucleotides, the CDR3 is TGTGCCAGTAGTTGGGCAATTCACAATGAGCAGTTCTTC.

V usage is TRBV7-6 and J usage is TRBJ2-7; 7 positions agree with TRBD2. The junction had 6 bases not matched to a gene; V was cut back by 4 bases and J by 3 bases. CDR3 length equals 14 residues. The germline gives CDR1 SGHVS, CDR2 FNYEAQ. CDR3 amino acids: CASSYGGEGYEQYF. The CDR3 bases are TGTGCCAGCAGCTATGGCGGGGAGGGCTACGAGCAGTACTTC.

The chain uses TRBV27 and TRBJ2-1; D unresolved. The CDR3 runs 14 residues. Trimming shortened V by 6 bases and J by 7 bases, and 16 bases separated the two germline ends. Per germline, CDR1 MNHEY and CDR2 SMNVEV (reference sequence). The chain's CDR3 is CASSLFPLGNEQFF. The CDR3 DNA is TGTGCCAGCAGCCTTTTCCCCCTAGGGAATGAGCAGTTCTTC.

This clone came up once. V usage is TRBV28 and J usage is TRBJ1-2; D uncertain. The CDR3 is made up of 13 amino acids. Trimming took 3 bases from V and 8 from J, leaving 13 bases between them. Germline CDR1 and CDR2: MDHEN and SYDVKM. The CDR3 here is CASSFRGYEGYTF. The CDR3 DNA follows: TGTGCCAGCAGTTTCCGAGGTTATGAGGGCTACACCTTC.

This clone appeared once. This chain joins TRBV2 and TRBJ1-4, with 7 bases fitting TRBD1. Germline V gene data show CDR1 as SNHLY and CDR2 as FYNNEI. CDR3 length equals 15 residues. After removal of 6 bases from V and 0 bases from J, the junction contained 4 bases not matched to a gene. CDR3 amino acids: CASRGTVATNEKLFF. The DNA for the CDR3 is TGTGCCAGCAGGGGGACAGTTGCAACTAATGAAAAACTGTTTTTT. The full variable domain, in which reference TRBV2 and TRBJ1-4 provide the parts outside the CDR3, is EPEVTQTPSHQVTQMGQEVILRCVPISNHLYFYWYRQILGQKVEFLVSFYNNEISEKSEIFDDQFSVERPDGSNFTLKIRSTKLEDSAMYFCASRGTVATNEKLFFGSGTQLSVL.

The chain combines TRBV19 with TRBJ2-6, with D possibly matching TRBD2 (5 bases). The germline gives CDR1 LNHDA, CDR2 SQIVND (reference sequence). Trimming stripped 1 base from V and 4 bases from J, with 8 bases between. This CDR3 contains 15 residues. The CDR3 loop is CASSIAGLGANVLTF. The CDR3 bases are TGTGCCAGTAGTATAGCAGGACTGGGGGCCAACGTCCTGACTTTC.

This clone came up once. The rearrangement joins TRBV6-5 to TRBJ1-1; TRBD1 is a possible D gene (5 bases). Germline V gene data show CDR1 as MNHEY and CDR2 as SVGAGI. The CDR3 is made up of 13 amino acids. Between the trimmed V and J ends, which lost 6 bases and 4 bases, there was a span of 12 bases. The CDR3 nucleotides read TGTGCCAGCAGGCCCGGGGCCACCACTGAAGCTTTCTTT. Its translation: CASRPGATTEAFF.

The chain couples TRBV9 to TRBJ2-7; unclear D gene. Germline CDR1 SGDLS, CDR2 YYNGEE. This CDR3 spans 13 amino acids. V lost 3 bases and J lost 4, with 11 bases in between. CDR3 amino acids: CASSEPGSYEQYF. In DNA form, the CDR3 reads TGTGCCAGCAGCGAGCCCGGGTCTTACGAGCAGTACTTC.

V gene TRBV19 combines with J gene TRBJ2-1; D gene uncertain. CDR1 and CDR2 from the germline V gene are LNHDA and SQIVND (reference sequence). This CDR3 has 15 amino acids. With 3 bases removed from V and 7 bases from J, the gap between germline ends came to 16 bases. DNA of the CDR3: TGTGCCAGTAGTATGGAAGGGCCAGACCTAAATGAGCAGTTCTTC. This translates into CASSMEGPDLNEQFF.